The 10 T cell receptor beta chains below come from one sample, sequenced in a study of T cell responses to AZD1222 COVID-19 vaccine. The method was immunoSEQ multiplex PCR; TCRdb's version includes in-frame clones alone and lacks a portion of them. The sample includes tens of thousands of clones, 65% to 90% of them seen just once. Material: peripheral blood, obtained on day 0 of AZD1222 vaccination. All receptors come from an adult in good health.

This clone was observed a few times. The chain combines TRBV6-1 with TRBJ2-7, with 11 bases matching TRBD1. With 1 base clipped from V and 4 bases from J, the junction kept 6 bases outside the gene matches. Germline V gene lookup returns CDR1 MNHNS and CDR2 SASEGT. CDR3 size: 16 residues. The CDR3 DNA reads TGTGCCAGCAGTGAAGTCCCGGGACAGGGGGGTTACGAGCAGTACTTC. It translates to CASSEVPGQGGYEQYF.

The chain is built from TRBV9 and TRBJ1-4; perhaps TRBD1 as D (6 bases). This CDR3 has 14 residues. V was pared by 3 bases and J by 5 bases, with 11 bases between. Per germline, CDR1 SGDLS and CDR2 YYNGEE. CDR3 loop: CASSAKGVNEKLFF. DNA for the CDR3: TGTGCCAGCAGCGCTAAGGGGGTGAATGAAAAACTGTTTTTT.

This rearrangement joins TRBV5-5 to TRBJ1-5; D gene unclear. The CDR3 totals 15 residues. Germline V CDR1 and CDR2: SGHKS, YYEKEE (reference sequence). V was pared by 1 base and J by 3 bases, with 11 bases between. CDR3 in amino acids: CASSLIAGPNQPQHF. Written as DNA, the CDR3 is TGTGCCAGCAGCTTGATTGCGGGCCCCAATCAGCCCCAGCATTTT.

This chain uses TRBV6-1 with TRBJ1-2, with 9 bases aligning to TRBD1. Germline lookup yields CDR1 MNHNS and CDR2 SASEGT. The CDR3 contains 16 residues. The J segment lost 8 bases and the V segment lost 1 base, leaving 11 bases of the junction unmatched. The CDR3 reads CASSEETGGVAKGYTF. The CDR3 DNA reads TGTGCCAGCAGTGAAGAGACAGGGGGAGTGGCGAAAGGCTACACCTTC.

The chain uses TRBV9 and TRBJ1-2; the D is unclear. The CDR3 loop spans 15 amino acids. Germline V gives CDR1 SGDLS, CDR2 YYNGEE. V shed 3 bases and J shed 0 bases, with 12 bases lying between them. The CDR3 sequence: CASSASPTPNYGYTF. The DNA for the CDR3 is TGTGCCAGCAGCGCCTCCCCGACCCCTAACTATGGCTACACCTTC.

This chain joins TRBV7-8 and TRBJ1-1; no clear D. CDR3 length equals 15 residues. V lost 3 bases to trimming and J lost 0 bases, with 11 bases between them. The V gene's germline CDR1 is SGHVS and CDR2 FQNEAQ. CDR3 protein: CASSLLGNLNTEAFF. The CDR3 coding sequence is TGTGCCAGCAGCTTGCTCGGGAATTTGAACACTGAAGCTTTCTTT.

This chain joins TRBV7-9 and TRBJ2-1, with a weak D call TRBD2 (5 bases). With 11 bases removed from V and 1 base from J, the gap between germline ends came to 21 bases. Germline lookup yields CDR1 SEHNR and CDR2 FQNEAQ (reference sequence). CDR3 length: 16 residues. The CDR3 loop reads CAVGGTKVGSYNEQFF. Here the CDR3 DNA reads TGTGCCGTCGGAGGAACAAAAGTGGGGTCCTACAATGAGCAGTTCTTC. The entire variable domain, with the rest obtained from reference TRBV7-9 and TRBJ2-1, is as follows: DTGVSQNPRHKITKRGQNVTFRCDPISEHNRLYWYRQTLGQGPEFLTYFQNEAQLEKSRLLSDRFSAERPKGSFSTLEIQRTEQGDSAMYLCAVGGTKVGSYNEQFFGPGTRLTVL.

The V gene is TRBV28, the J gene TRBJ2-3, with TRBD1 as a possible D gene (5 bases). The ends were cut back, 5 bases at V and 3 bases at J, with 9 bases in the middle. The CDR3 is 13 amino acids. Per germline, CDR1 MDHEN and CDR2 SYDVKM. As DNA, the CDR3 is TGTGCCAGCAGTGTAGGGGCAACAGATACGCAGTATTTT. Its translation: CASSVGATDTQYF.

The rearrangement joins TRBV19 to TRBJ1-1, with a tentative D call TRBD1 (6 bases). The CDR3 extends over 15 amino acids. V shed 3 bases and J shed 7 bases, with 18 bases lying between them. Germline loops: CDR1 LNHDA, CDR2 SQIVND (reference sequence). The CDR3 here is CASSMVRQGLGEAFF. The CDR3 region has the DNA TGTGCCAGTAGTATGGTCAGGCAGGGGCTAGGTGAAGCTTTCTTT.

The V call is TRBV6-6, the J call TRBJ1-3; 8 nucleotides agree with TRBD1. CDR1 and CDR2 (germline): MNHNY, SVGAGI (reference sequence). The trim removed 6 bases at V and 2 bases at J, leaving 9 bases unmatched. This CDR3 contains 16 residues. As DNA, the CDR3 is TGTGCCAGCAGAAAACTCAGGGGGCCGGCTGGAAACACCATATATTTT. This gives the protein CASRKLRGPAGNTIYF.